This T cell receptor beta chain was recovered during a study of Tregs in tolerant kidney transplant recipients. This table comes from immunoSEQ multiplex PCR, and its TCRdb copy is limited to in-frame clones, with some not included. The table lists tens of thousands of clones. This CDR3 contains 15 residues. Germline V gene sequence: CDR1 MNHNS, CDR2 SASEGT. V shed 4 bases and J 5 bases; nucleotides not matched to a gene: 5. A note on this clone: The read stops 3 residues short of the end of the CDR3; the missing end is completed from the germline J gene.

This receptor was obtained from a human donor who received a combined kidney and bone marrow transplant. This sample comprised CD8+ T cells from blood, obtained before the transplant. The chain uses TRBV6-1 and TRBJ2-7; TRBD2 aligns across 13 bases. This CDR3 reads CASSGLAGGLDEQYF. CDR3 DNA (partial): TGTGCCAGCAGTGGACTAGCGGGGGGCTTGGACGAG.